This entry concerns a single T cell receptor beta chain. This clone turned up a few times. It lacks a known antigen. Qualities for individual bases were not recorded, and no much larger clone is one base off. CDR3 length: 12 amino acids, cysteine to phenylalanine. Only CDR3 DNA remains: 36 bases, in frame from the first base. Compared with germline, V lacks 4 bases and J lacks 11 bases; bases without a gene match: 2. CDR1 and CDR2 are read off the germline V gene (reference sequence) as LNHDA and SQIVND. This sample was included in a study of blood T cell repertoires in COVID-19 (dated by TCRdb to 2018 to 2020). Study-wide context: Samples covering the acute and convalescent phases of COVID-19 were provided by collaborators in the United States, Italy and Spain. The samples were drawn from two sources: the first 160 participants of the ongoing ImmuneRACE study, and over 950 subjects contributed by 6 global collaborators. The dataset comprised deeply sampled blood TCRbeta repertoires from subjects exposed to, actively infected with, or recovered from COVID-19. The prospective study material was composed of cDNA or gDNA derived from T cells, B-cell-depleted T cells, or PBMCs. The repertoires were made available in a free public database intended to serve as a resource for research on the immune response to SARS-CoV-2. Where available, HLA class I and class II types were obtained from metadata supplied by the sample provider rather than from assay-based typing. The sample metadata nearly always contained a de-identified subject ID, COVID-19 status, age in years and sex.

Participants in the prospective study were enrolled through a virtual design, were aged about 18 to 90 years, and lived in roughly 24 United States geographic areas. In the prospective study, participants were assigned to cohorts based on the clinical history participants reported in a screening survey and a study questionnaire. In the prospective study, whole blood, serum and a nasopharyngeal or oropharyngeal swab were collected from each participant by mobile phlebotomists. Prospective study participants could optionally give additional blood draws and questionnaires over a roughly 2-month period. Prospective study blood samples were shipped either frozen or at room temperature before DNA extraction. The immunoSEQ Assay, a bias-controlled multiplex PCR, was used to amplify TCRbeta CDR3 regions from genomic DNA. The authors processed their data as follows. Nucleated cell counts per sample were estimated from amplification of reference gene primers within the assay. To quantify the absolute abundance of each unique TCRbeta CDR3 rearrangement, sequence reads were collapsed and filtered. For each sample, productive Simpson clonality was calculated as the square root of Simpson's diversity index over productive rearrangements. TCRdb obtained this table from immuneACCESS and retained in-frame rearrangements with V and J assigned. These tables miss some clones; where compared with another copy, unresolved V genes account for less than half of the shortfall, and the remainder is unexplained. V, J and clone size were drawn from that table, and D and trimming were deduced from the DNA. This sample holds a few hundred thousand clones; just over 85% were observed only once. The leading ten clones occupy 3.5% to 4.5% of the sample.

Overall results and qualifications from the work: How much clinical and demographic metadata was included differed by source and by participant, and the metadata was provided uncurated.

Sequences were obtained from PBMCs or T cells enriched from blood (not recorded which). The TCR was taken from a woman aged 40 to 49 with acute COVID-19. The sequence is built from TRBV19 and TRBJ1-6, with 7 bases matching TRBD1. The nucleotide sequence reads as follows: TGTGCCAGTAGTACAGGGGGAACACCCCTCCACTTT. The resulting protein is CASSTGGTPLHF.